The 24 T cell receptor beta chains presented below share a single source sample, sequenced in a study of breast tumors, draining lymph nodes, adjacent tissues. TCRdb analysed the multiplex PCR reads with MiXCR anew, one entry per CDR3 protein. Seen here are about 94,000 distinct CDR3 sequences, over 25% observed once, and the top ten hold roughly 7.3%. Breast cancer patients provided tissue from their axillary draining lymph nodes. The sequencing input was axillary lymph node tissue. The receptors come from a female donor with breast cancer. Some clones in this sample may be carry-over from other donors' samples.

This clonotype was observed a handful of times. A much larger clone lies one base from this, so it may be a read error. V gene TRBV5-6 combines with J gene TRBJ2-2, with D unclear. Trimming cost V 4 bases and J 4 bases, with 14 bases left between them. The germline V gene has CDR1 SGHDT and CDR2 YYEEEE. The CDR3 length is 15 residues. DNA for the CDR3: TGTGCCAGCAGCCCCCGTCTGGCTTCCACCGGGGAGCTGTTTTTT. This sequence encodes CASSPRLASTGELFF.

Ten or more counts support this clonotype. The chain is built from TRBV19 and TRBJ2-2; D remains unclear. The CDR3 runs to 11 residues. Trimming took 8 bases from V and 2 from J, leaving 3 bases between them. CDR1 LNHDA and CDR2 SQIVND come from the germline V gene (reference sequence). CDR3 DNA sequence: TGTGCCAGTTCCAACACCGGGGAGCTGTTTTTT. Amino acids: CASSNTGELFF.

This clonotype turned up a few times. A clone one base away is much larger, so this may be a read error. The chain is built from TRBV30 and TRBJ2-7; the D gene is possibly TRBD2 (5 bases). The CDR3 is made up of 13 amino acids. Germline assignment: CDR1 GTSNPN and CDR2 SVGIG (reference sequence). Written as DNA, the CDR3 is TGTGCCTGGAGTAAAGATAGCTCGAGGGAGCGGTACTTC. It specifies CAWSKDSSRERYF.

This chain links TRBV4-3 with TRBJ2-3, with TRBD2 matching 11 bases. V shed 0 bases and J 3 bases; nucleotides not matched to a gene: 5. The CDR3 is made up of 17 amino acids. Germline CDR1 is LGHNA and CDR2 is YSLEER. The CDR3 nucleotides are TGCGCCAGCAGCCAAGACACTAGCGGGAGAGGGACAGATACGCAGTATTTT. Translation gives CASSQDTSGRGTDTQYF.

The V gene is TRBV7-3, the J gene TRBJ2-6; 12 bases agree with TRBD1. V trimming: 4 bases; J trimming: 4 bases; junction bases outside the gene matches: 8. Germline assignment: CDR1 SGHTA and CDR2 FQGTGA. This CDR3 is built from 18 residues. This CDR3 is CASSYPGQGAGGANVLTF. CDR3 in DNA: TGTGCCAGCAGCTATCCGGGACAGGGGGCGGGCGGGGCCAACGTCCTGACTTTC. Supplemented by reference TRBV7-3 and TRBJ2-6, the full variable domain reads GAGVSQTPSNKVTEKGKYVELRCDPISGHTALYWYRQSLGQGPEFLIYFQGTGAADDSGLPNDRFFAVRPEGSVSTLKIQRTERGDSAVYLCASSYPGQGAGGANVLTFGAGSRLTVL.

This clonotype was counted ten times or more. The V gene is TRBV9, the J gene TRBJ2-2; D ambiguous. CDR1 and CDR2 (germline): SGDLS, YYNGEE. V lost 2 bases and J 1 base, leaving 6 bases between the germline ends. The CDR3 has 14 residues. This chain's CDR3 is CASSVSGNTGELFF. Here the CDR3 DNA reads TGTGCCAGCAGCGTGTCCGGGAACACCGGGGAGCTGTTTTTT.

Notes on this clonotype: Just one base apart from a much larger clone, this may be a read error. The chain recombines TRBV11-3 with TRBJ1-1, with TRBD1 matching over 7 bases. This CDR3 has 15 amino acids. CDR1 is SGHNT and CDR2 is YENEEA in the germline V gene. The CDR3 DNA reads as TGTGCCAGCAGCCCACAGACAGGGTTGGACACTGGAGCTTTCTTT. This encodes CASSPQTGLDTGAFF.

Turning to this clonotype: At one end, the junction sequence differs from germline, possibly due to a read error. CDR3 nucleotides: TGTGCCAGTGGGGGGGGACTAGCGGGTTCCTACGCGCAGTACTTC. This translates into CASGGGLAGSYAQYF. This sequence joins TRBV14 and TRBJ2-7; TRBD2 matches 12 bases. Germline V CDR1 and CDR2: SGHDN, FVKESK. The CDR3 extends over 15 amino acids.

The rearrangement joins TRBV14 to TRBJ2-5; 9 nucleotides match TRBD2. Losses at the gene ends were 3 bases for V and 4 bases for J; bases not matched to a gene: 12. From germline, CDR1 is SGHDN and CDR2 FVKESK. The CDR3 extends over 17 amino acids. Here the CDR3 reads CASSQVAGVGEGETQYF. The CDR3 region has the DNA TGTGCCAGCAGCCAGGTAGCGGGAGTAGGAGAGGGAGAGACCCAGTACTTC.

Ten or more counts support this clonotype. The genes are TRBV12-3 or TRBV12-4 and TRBJ2-7, with D perhaps TRBD1 (6 bases). This CDR3 contains 15 residues. Trimming took 1 base from V and 2 from J, leaving 12 bases between them. The CDR3 DNA reads TGTGCCAGCAGTTTAGGAGGTGGGACAACCTACGAGCAGTACTTC. Translation gives CASSLGGGTTYEQYF.

This clonotype has at least ten counts. This rearrangement joins TRBV4-3 to TRBJ2-1; D remains unclear. The CDR3 has 16 amino acids. V was cut by 0 bases and J by 4 bases, with 13 bases left in between. Germline V gene data show CDR1 as LGHNA and CDR2 as YSLEER. The DNA for the CDR3 is TGCGCCAGCAGCCAAGAGGTGGTCCTAGTTTACAATGAGCAGTTCTTC. Its translation: CASSQEVVLVYNEQFF.

The chain is built from TRBV6-2 or TRBV6-3 and TRBJ2-1; TRBD2 is a possible D gene (6 bases). This CDR3 contains 15 residues. Germline V gene lookup returns CDR1 MNHEY and CDR2 SVGEGT. V was pared by 5 bases and J by 2 bases, with 13 bases between. The CDR3 nucleotides are TGTGCCAGCAGTCACCCGTCGGGGGCCTACAATGAGCAGTTCTTC. As protein: CASSHPSGAYNEQFF.

As concerns this clonotype: In this CDR3 the conserved last residue, phenylalanine or tryptophan, is missing, so a read error is likely. No DNA is shown, since the ends of the CDR3 on it are uncertain; the CDR3 is the one TCRdb lists. This CDR3 is CASSIESGPYERYS. The chain has TRBV19 and TRBJ2-7; TRBD1, the table's D call, lacks a check against the DNA. Germline assignment: CDR1 LNHDA and CDR2 SQIVND (reference sequence). The length of the CDR3 is 14 amino acids, counting both ends.

In the case of this clonotype: The junction shows a germline mismatch at one end, possibly a read error. The rearrangement links TRBV6-1 to TRBJ1-3, with 7 bases identical to TRBD1. CDR3 length equals 15 residues. Looked up from germline, CDR1 is MNHNS and CDR2 is SASEGT. The CDR3 DNA is TGTGCCGGCGCAAGACGACAGGGTTCTGGAAACACCATATACTTT. This sequence encodes CAGARRQGSGNTIYF.

About this clonotype itself: A much larger clone differs from this one at a single base, so this may be a read error. This chain joins TRBV20-1 and TRBJ2-1; D is possibly TRBD2 (6 bases). The germline V and J ends were trimmed by 3 bases and 9 bases, with 18 bases remaining between them. There are 14 residues in the CDR3. The germline CDR1 and CDR2 sequences are DFQATT and SNEGSKA (reference sequence). The CDR3 nucleotides read TGCAGTGCTAGTCTCACGACTAGTCGCGCTGAGCAGTTCTTC. This codes for CSASLTTSRAEQFF.

The V and J genes are TRBV6-2 or TRBV6-3 and TRBJ1-5; 7 bases map to TRBD1. The CDR3 covers 16 residues. With V trimmed by 5 bases and J by 1 base, 8 bases remained unmatched. CDR1 and CDR2 from the germline V gene are MNHEY and SVGEGT. CDR3 DNA: TGTGCCAGCAGTCACCTCGCAGGGGGGAGCAATCAGCCCCAGCATTTT. Its translation: CASSHLAGGSNQPQHF.

Relative to its sample, this clonotype is medium-sized. The genes are TRBV20-1 and TRBJ2-7; D is undetermined. Germline V lookup: CDR1 DFQATT, CDR2 SNEGSKA (reference sequence). V lost 3 bases and J 3 bases, leaving 9 bases between the germline ends. CDR3 length equals 12 residues. Here the CDR3 reads CSARSPGYEQYF. The CDR3 DNA follows: TGCAGTGCTAGGTCGCCCGGCTACGAGCAGTACTTC.

This clonotype was found many times. The rearrangement joins TRBV12-3 or TRBV12-4 to TRBJ1-3, with a weak D call TRBD1 (6 bases). CDR3 length equals 16 residues. Trimming removed 6 bases from V and 2 bases from J, with 17 bases in between. The CDR3 DNA is TGTGCCAGCAGGCGATCATCAGGGGTAACTGGAAACACCATATATTTT. It encodes CASRRSSGVTGNTIYF.

This clonotype was observed many times. This chain uses TRBV3-1 with TRBJ1-2; D unclear. The germline CDR1 and CDR2 sequences are LGHDT and YNNKEL (reference sequence). This CDR3 has 13 amino acids. With 5 bases removed from V and 4 bases from J, the gap between germline ends came to 11 bases. The CDR3 loop reads CASSFGVLYGYTF. The CDR3, as DNA: TGTGCCAGCAGCTTCGGAGTCCTCTATGGCTACACCTTC.

The chain links TRBV20-1 to TRBJ1-4; the D is unclear. Trimming pared 6 bases from V and 0 bases from J, leaving 2 bases between. The V gene's germline CDR1 is DFQATT and CDR2 SNEGSKA (reference sequence). The CDR3 runs 11 residues. CDR3 DNA: TGCAGTGCAACAACTAATGAAAAACTGTTTTTT. Its translation is CSATTNEKLFF.

This clonotype was seen a single time. V usage is TRBV9 and J usage is TRBJ2-7; 7 nucleotides line up with TRBD1. The CDR3 contains 14 residues. Germline V gene data show CDR1 as SGDLS and CDR2 as YYNGEE. The trim removed 5 bases at V and 0 bases at J, leaving 5 bases unmatched. In DNA, the CDR3 is TGTGCCAGCAGTTGGGGACAGTCCTCCTACGAGCAGTACTTC. It is translated as CASSWGQSSYEQYF. Full variable domain (remainder filled in from reference TRBV9 and TRBJ2-7): DSGVTQTPKHLITATGQRVTLRCSPRSGDLSVYWYQQSLDQGLQFLIQYYNGEERAKGNILERFSAQQFPDLHSELNLSSLELGDSALYFCASSWGQSSYEQYFGPGTRLTVT.

This clonotype was seen ten or more times. This sequence joins TRBV5-1 and TRBJ2-5; 11 bases are shared with TRBD1. This CDR3 has 19 amino acids. Trimming at V came to 0 bases and at J to 5 bases, leaving 15 bases not matched to a gene. The germline V gene has CDR1 SGHRS and CDR2 YFSETQ. CDR3 protein: CASSLASSTRTGGSETQYF. The CDR3 DNA sequence: TGCGCCAGCAGCTTGGCCTCTTCGACCAGGACAGGGGGCTCCGAGACCCAGTACTTC. The whole variable domain, remainder taken from reference TRBV5-1 and TRBJ2-5, is KAGVTQTPRYLIKTRGQQVTLSCSPISGHRSVSWYQQTPGQGLQFLFEYFSETQRNKGNFPGRFSGRQFSNSRSEMNVSTLELGDSALYLCASSLASSTRTGGSETQYFGPGTRLLVL.

This clonotype was picked up many times. This sequence joins TRBV6-5 and TRBJ1-2; TRBD1 matches at 7 bases. Germline V gene lookup returns CDR1 MNHEY and CDR2 SVGAGI. This CDR3 contains 12 residues. With 5 bases clipped from V and 8 bases from J, the junction kept 5 bases outside the gene matches. The CDR3 DNA sequence: TGTGCCAGCAGTAACAGGGGTCGGGGCTACACCTTC. Its translation: CASSNRGRGYTF.

The V call is TRBV6-2 or TRBV6-3, the J call TRBJ2-7, with 14 positions matching TRBD2. Germline loops: CDR1 MNHEY, CDR2 SVGEGT. The CDR3 sequence is 15 residues long. As DNA, the CDR3 is TGTACCGGCAGGATGGGACTAGCGGGAGTGATCGAGCAGTACTTC. It encodes CTGRMGLAGVIEQYF.